A single count supports the clone carrying this T cell receptor beta chain. These data are taken from a study of T-cell memory formation after mild COVID-19. This CDR3 spans 15 amino acids. Per germline, CDR1 MDHEN and CDR2 SYDVKM. V lost 6 bases to trimming and J lost 6 bases; unmatched junction nucleotides: 10. Sample barcodes and UMIs were carried by the TCR alpha and TCR beta cDNA libraries that 5'RACE generated with constant-segment primers. Via MiXCR, TCRdb re-called the 5' RACE reads, giving one row per CDR3 protein. Of roughly 170,000 distinct CDR3 sequences listed, approximately 17% were seen once; the top ten hold around 3.9%.

The specimen sequenced was PBMCs or a T cell subset sorted from them (not recorded which). The gene calls are TRBV28 and TRBJ1-2; 10 nucleotides line up with TRBD1. The receptor's source is a man aged 18 to 29 who had mild COVID-19 (a few samples of this study predate the infection). Cell type and time point are not known. Here the CDR3 DNA reads TGTGCCAGCAGATCGAGGACAGGGGGTTTGGATGGCTACACCTTC. As protein: CASRSRTGGLDGYTF.